The 17 T cell receptor beta chains below come from one sample, sequenced in a study of cytomegalovirus exposure and HLA in healthy donors. Primers for the PCR totalled 60 Vbeta and 13 Jbeta. Assay: immunoSEQ multiplex PCR; the TCRdb copy retains only in-frame clones and omits some. Seen here are under 200,000 clones, around 88% observed once, and the top ten hold around 0.31%. Sample: PBMCs. The source of these receptors is a woman under 40 in good health and CMV-seronegative.

This clone was recorded only once. This chain joins TRBV29-1 and TRBJ2-3; 7 bases match TRBD1. The V segment lost 4 bases and the J segment 1 base; nucleotides outside the gene matches: 5. The CDR3 totals 14 residues. Germline assignment: CDR1 SQVTM and CDR2 ANQGSEA. CDR3 loop: CSVGDRVGTDTQYF. Here the CDR3 DNA reads TGCAGCGTTGGTGACAGGGTTGGCACAGATACGCAGTATTTT.

The sample holds a few counts of this clone. The CDR3 region is CASSIDRGTGLHTF. In DNA form, the CDR3 reads TGTGCCAGTAGTATAGATCGAGGGACAGGCCTGCACACCTTC. This chain uses TRBV19 with TRBJ1-2; 8 bases map to TRBD1. J gave up 12 bases and V 0 bases, and 9 bases lay outside the gene matches. Per germline, CDR1 LNHDA and CDR2 SQIVND (reference sequence). The CDR3 runs 14 residues.

The CDR3 nucleotides read TGTGCCAGCAGTACCGGGACAGGGGTCGAAGAGCAGTACTTC. The encoded protein is CASSTGTGVEEQYF. The chain uses TRBV6-1 and TRBJ2-7, with 10 bases lining up with TRBD1. This CDR3 contains 14 residues. Germline CDR1 and CDR2: MNHNS and SASEGT. V trimming: 5 bases; J trimming: 7 bases; junction bases outside the gene matches: 8.

This clone was seen a single time. The V gene is TRBV2, the J gene TRBJ2-5, with a weak D call TRBD2 (6 bases). The germline V gene encodes CDR1 SNHLY and CDR2 FYNNEI. The CDR3 contains 15 residues. With 7 bases removed from V and 2 bases from J, the gap between germline ends came to 17 bases. The CDR3 protein is CASTRSGTLQETQYF. CDR3 sequence (DNA): TGTGCCAGCACTCGATCCGGGACTCTACAAGAGACCCAGTACTTC.

The gene calls are TRBV6-6 and TRBJ2-2; 9 nucleotides match TRBD2. CDR3 size: 16 residues. Germline V gives CDR1 MNHNY, CDR2 SVGAGI (reference sequence). Trimming cost V 2 bases and J 6 bases; bases outside gene matches: 7. The CDR3 reads CASSYGAGGLAGELFF. In DNA form, the CDR3 reads TGTGCCAGCAGTTACGGTGCGGGAGGGCTAGCCGGGGAGCTGTTTTTT.

The CDR3 sequence: CASSEYVGGPVHEQFF. The CDR3 DNA reads TGTGCCAGCAGTGAATATGTGGGGGGGCCTGTCCATGAGCAGTTCTTC. The genes are TRBV25-1 and TRBJ2-1; D may be TRBD2 (7 bases). Between the trimmed V and J ends, which lost 0 bases and 8 bases, there was a span of 17 bases. Germline V lookup: CDR1 MGHDK, CDR2 SYGVNS. The CDR3 length is 16 residues.

The V and J genes are TRBV5-4 and TRBJ2-2, with D tentatively TRBD2 (6 bases). Germline V gene lookup returns CDR1 SGHNT and CDR2 YYREEE (reference sequence). The CDR3 sequence is 16 residues long. Deletions cut 0 bases from V and 6 bases from J, with 15 bases between. The DNA for the CDR3 is TGTGCCAGCAGCTTGGGGGAGGTCCGGGCCGCCGGGGAGCTGTTTTTT. This encodes CASSLGEVRAAGELFF.

The genes are TRBV4-2 and TRBJ2-7; 12 bases agree with TRBD2. The length of the CDR3 is 16 residues. Germline V gene lookup returns CDR1 LGHNA and CDR2 YNFKEQ. V lost 0 bases to trimming and J lost 4 bases; unmatched junction nucleotides: 4. Written as DNA, the CDR3 is TGTGCCAGCAGCCAAGATCGCCTAGCGGGAGGGTACGAGCAGTACTTC. Its protein product is CASSQDRLAGGYEQYF.

In its sample, this clone was seen a few times. The chain carries TRBV14 and TRBJ2-2; a weak D match, TRBD2 (5 bases). CDR1 and CDR2 from the germline V gene are SGHDN and FVKESK. With 5 bases removed from V and 0 bases from J, the gap between germline ends came to 7 bases. The CDR3 spans 14 residues. The DNA of the CDR3 is TGTGCCAGCAGCTCCGGGGCGAACACCGGGGAGCTGTTTTTT. Translating it yields CASSSGANTGELFF.

This sequence joins TRBV15 and TRBJ2-5; 15 bases agree with TRBD2. CDR3 length: 18 residues. After removal of 3 bases from V and 11 bases from J, the junction contained 16 bases not matched to a gene. The germline CDR1 and CDR2 sequences are LNHNV and YYDKDF (reference sequence). Here the CDR3 DNA reads TGTGCCACCAGCAGGGAGCCCTGGACTAGCGGGGGGGCGGGGGAGCAGTACTTC. This translates into CATSREPWTSGGAGEQYF.

The chain employs TRBV5-1 and TRBJ1-1; D ambiguous. Trimming shortened V by 4 bases and J by 1 base, and 8 bases separated the two germline ends. This CDR3 has 13 amino acids. Germline V gives CDR1 SGHRS, CDR2 YFSETQ. The CDR3 sequence: CASSRRQNTEAFF. The CDR3 DNA follows: TGCGCCAGCAGCCGACGACAGAACACTGAAGCTTTCTTT.

The chain has TRBV28 and TRBJ1-5, with D possibly being TRBD1 (6 bases). The CDR3 is 13 amino acids. Germline CDR1 and CDR2: MDHEN and SYDVKM. With 6 bases removed from V and 3 bases from J, the gap between germline ends came to 9 bases. DNA for the CDR3: TGTGCCAGCAGAGGGACATACAATCAGCCCCAGCATTTT. This codes for CASRGTYNQPQHF.

The J gene is TRBJ1-2, the V gene TRBV4-1; the D is unclear. Germline assignment: CDR1 MGHRA and CDR2 YSYEKL. Trimming took 4 bases from V and 0 from J, leaving 12 bases between them. This CDR3 is 15 amino acids long. CDR3 DNA: TGCGCCAGCAGCCCCGCCGAAACATCTAACTATGGCTACACCTTC. This sequence encodes CASSPAETSNYGYTF.

The V gene is TRBV6-1, the J gene TRBJ1-2; no definite D call. CDR1 and CDR2 from the germline V gene are MNHNS and SASEGT. The V gene lost 8 bases and the J gene lost 6 bases, with 10 bases spanning the gap. This CDR3 is 11 amino acids long. CDR3 loop: CASGGKDGYTF. In DNA form, the CDR3 reads TGTGCCAGCGGAGGGAAGGATGGCTACACCTTC.

The chain uses TRBV5-6 and TRBJ2-7, with 11 bases fitting TRBD2. Germline lookup yields CDR1 SGHDT and CDR2 YYEEEE. This CDR3 is 16 amino acids long. V lost 4 bases, J lost 6 bases, and 12 bases stayed unmatched. The CDR3 DNA sequence: TGTGCCAGCAGCCCGGACTTAGCGGGGGGGCCTGGCGAGCAGTACTTC. Encoded protein: CASSPDLAGGPGEQYF.

The gene calls are TRBV6-1 and TRBJ2-5; tentative D call: TRBD2 (5 bases). The length of the CDR3 is 13 residues. Trimming pared 5 bases from V and 4 bases from J, leaving 11 bases between. Germline assignment: CDR1 MNHNS and CDR2 SASEGT. CDR3 amino acids: CASSWERRETQYF. The DNA for the CDR3 is TGTGCCAGCAGTTGGGAGCGTCGAGAGACCCAGTACTTC.

This clone came up once. This rearrangement joins TRBV30 to TRBJ2-3, with TRBD2 matching 13 bases. Germline trimming cut 2 bases from V and 1 base from J; bases unmatched to any gene: 3. The CDR3 has 16 amino acids. CDR1 is GTSNPN, CDR2 SVGIG, per germline (reference sequence). CDR3 region: CAWSPGLAGGTDTQYF. CDR3 sequence (DNA): TGTGCCTGGAGTCCTGGACTAGCGGGGGGCACAGATACGCAGTATTTT.